Sequencing of this T cell receptor beta chain was carried out in a study of blood T cell repertoires in COVID-19. This table comes from immunoSEQ multiplex PCR, and its TCRdb copy is limited to in-frame clones, with some not included. The sample has 84,000 or so clones; roughly 80% are singletons. Germline values: CDR1 LGHDT, CDR2 YNNKEL (reference sequence). V lost 4 bases and J lost 5; bases outside the gene matches: 3. This CDR3 region has 16 residues. Sequencing was carried out using peripheral blood. This clonotype was sampled from a woman over 75 with acute or convalescent COVID-19. The chain uses TRBV3-1 (or the pseudogene TRBV3-2) and TRBJ1-6, with 12 bases aligning to TRBD1. CDR3 loop: CASSPGTGGNNSPLHF. Here the CDR3 DNA reads TGTGCCAGCAGCCCCGGGACAGGGGGCAATAATTCACCCCTCCACTTT.